This TCR beta chain was documented in a study of identical twins. There are a few counts of this clonotype. Germline CDR1 and CDR2: SGHTA and FQGNSA. With 5 bases clipped from V and 2 bases from J, the junction kept 8 bases outside the gene matches. The CDR3 has 17 residues. Via MiXCR, TCRdb re-called the 5' RACE reads, giving one row per CDR3 protein. The sample yields 450,000 or so distinct CDR3 sequences, approximately 24% seen once. This same sample was also part of a study on T cells expressing NK-cell markers. As that study records: Each of a handful of donors carried dominant NKG2C+ clonotypes accounting for roughly 1.0-7.5% of CD8+ T cells.

This sequence originates from a young woman in good health. The V call is TRBV7-2, the J call TRBJ2-3, with TRBD2 matching 12 bases. Sequenced sample: CD4+ T cells sorted from blood. CDR3 loop: CASSPFGLAGITDTQYF. The CDR3 coding sequence is TGTGCCAGCAGCCCTTTCGGACTAGCGGGAATCACAGATACGCAGTATTTT.